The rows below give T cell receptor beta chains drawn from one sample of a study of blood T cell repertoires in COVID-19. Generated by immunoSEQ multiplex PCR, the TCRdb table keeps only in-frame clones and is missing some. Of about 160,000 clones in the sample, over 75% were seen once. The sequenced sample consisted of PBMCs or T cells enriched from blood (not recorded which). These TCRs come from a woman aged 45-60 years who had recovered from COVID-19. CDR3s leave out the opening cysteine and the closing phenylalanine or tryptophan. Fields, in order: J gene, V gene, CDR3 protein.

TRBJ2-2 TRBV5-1 ASSYRGEAGELF
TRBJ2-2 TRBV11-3 ASTLGQNPGELF
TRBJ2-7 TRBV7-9 ASSTSHSPYEQY
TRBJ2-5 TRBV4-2 ASSPTGGAAETQY
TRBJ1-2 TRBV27 ASRGLEAHGYT
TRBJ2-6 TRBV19 ASSIAGLSSGANVLT
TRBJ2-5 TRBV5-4 ASSSRQGAGETQY
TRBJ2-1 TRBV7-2 ASSLGSSGAGGEQF
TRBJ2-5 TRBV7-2 ASSSTRLVQETQY
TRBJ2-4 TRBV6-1 ASSDRGTALNIQY
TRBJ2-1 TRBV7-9 ASSLAGLDYNEQF
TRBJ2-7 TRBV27 ASSLGTGSPYEQY
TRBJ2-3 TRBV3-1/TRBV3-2 ASSRQGGLAGRDGTDTQY
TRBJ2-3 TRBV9 ASSPLAWGADTQY